This T cell receptor (beta chain) originates from a study of blood T cell repertoires in COVID-19. Overall study: The study drew acute and convalescent COVID-19 samples from the United States, Italy and Spain. T cells, B-cell-depleted T cells, or PBMCs supplied cDNA or gDNA.

Seattle's enrolled individuals joined amid active infection and were then monitored longitudinally. There are 14 residues in the CDR3. The V and J ends lost 6 bases and 9 bases, in that order; junction bases with no gene match: 9. Germline CDR1 and CDR2: LNHDA and SQIVND (reference sequence). In the original analysis: Quantification of nucleated cells was approximated via reference gene primer amplification. Some clones are missing from TCRdb's copy, which holds only in-frame ones; the method was immunoSEQ multiplex PCR. The V and J calls and clone size were taken over from that table, and D and trimming were inferred from the DNA. Of approximately 200,000 clones in the sample, less than 90% were seen once.

The clonotype comes from a woman of 80 years or more with COVID-19, enrolled during active disease. This rearrangement joins TRBV19 to TRBJ2-1, with 9 nucleotides matching TRBD2. Sequencing was carried out using peripheral blood. CDR3 in DNA: TGTGCCAGTAGGCGGGGGGGGCCGGTGGGTGAGCAGTTCTTC. Translating it yields CASRRGGPVGEQFF.